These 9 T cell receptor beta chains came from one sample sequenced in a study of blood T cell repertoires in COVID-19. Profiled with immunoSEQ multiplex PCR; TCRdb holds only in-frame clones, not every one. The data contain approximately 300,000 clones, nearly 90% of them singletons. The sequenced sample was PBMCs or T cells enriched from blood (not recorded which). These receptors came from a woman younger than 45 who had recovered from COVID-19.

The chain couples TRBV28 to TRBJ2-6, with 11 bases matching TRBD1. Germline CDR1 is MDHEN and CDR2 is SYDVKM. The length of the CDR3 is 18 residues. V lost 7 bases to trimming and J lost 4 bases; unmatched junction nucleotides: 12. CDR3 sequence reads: CASTTRDRGRAGANVLTF. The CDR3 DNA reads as TGTGCCAGCACAACCCGGGACAGGGGGAGGGCCGGGGCCAACGTCCTGACTTTC.

The CDR3 loop is CASSPRGLRTDTQYF. In DNA form, the CDR3 reads TGTGCCAGCAGCCCAAGGGGACTCCGCACAGATACGCAGTATTTT. The chain links TRBV7-6 to TRBJ2-3; tentatively, D is TRBD2 (6 bases). The CDR3 spans 15 residues. V lost 5 bases and J 1 base, leaving 13 bases between the germline ends. Germline assignment: CDR1 SGHVS and CDR2 FNYEAQ.

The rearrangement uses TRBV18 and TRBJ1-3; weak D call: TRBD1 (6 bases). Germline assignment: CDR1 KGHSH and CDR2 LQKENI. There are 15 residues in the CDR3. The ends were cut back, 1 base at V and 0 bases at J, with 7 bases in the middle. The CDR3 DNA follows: TGTGCCAGCTCACCACTGGGACACTCTGGAAACACCATATATTTT. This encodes CASSPLGHSGNTIYF.

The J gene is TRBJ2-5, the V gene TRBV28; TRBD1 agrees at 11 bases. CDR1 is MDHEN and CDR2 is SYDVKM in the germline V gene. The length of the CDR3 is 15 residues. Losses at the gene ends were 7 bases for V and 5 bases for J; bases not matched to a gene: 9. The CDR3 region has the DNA TGTGCCAGCATTTCGGGACAGGGGGTTCCGGAGACCCAGTACTTC. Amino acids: CASISGQGVPETQYF.

CDR3 DNA sequence: TGTGCCAGCAGCTTTGGTCCGACAGACGGCTACGAGCAGTACTTC. Its translation: CASSFGPTDGYEQYF. The chain is built from TRBV11-2 and TRBJ2-7, with D perhaps matching TRBD1 (5 bases). There are 15 residues in the CDR3. Per germline, CDR1 SGHAT and CDR2 FQNNGV. The germline V and J ends were trimmed by 3 bases and 3 bases, with 15 bases remaining between them.

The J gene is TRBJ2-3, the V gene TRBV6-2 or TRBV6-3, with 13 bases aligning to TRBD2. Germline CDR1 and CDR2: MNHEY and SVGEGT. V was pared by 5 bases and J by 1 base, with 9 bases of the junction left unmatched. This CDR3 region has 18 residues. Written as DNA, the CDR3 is TGTGCCAGCAGTAAGGGGACTAGCGGGGAGCTGGGCACAGATACGCAGTATTTT. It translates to CASSKGTSGELGTDTQYF.

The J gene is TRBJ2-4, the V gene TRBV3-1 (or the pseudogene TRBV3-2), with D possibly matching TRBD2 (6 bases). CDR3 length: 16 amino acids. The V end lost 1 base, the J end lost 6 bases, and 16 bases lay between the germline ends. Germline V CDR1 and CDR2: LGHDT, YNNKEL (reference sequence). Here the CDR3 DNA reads TGTGCCAGCAGCCAAGGGGGGGTAGCGAGCCGAAACATTCAGTACTTC. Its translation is CASSQGGVASRNIQYF.

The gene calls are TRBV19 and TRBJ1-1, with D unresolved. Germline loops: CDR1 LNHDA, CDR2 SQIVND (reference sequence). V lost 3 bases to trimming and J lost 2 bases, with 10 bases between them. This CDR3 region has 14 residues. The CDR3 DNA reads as TGTGCCAGTAGTATTAAGAGCGCTAACACTGAAGCTTTCTTT. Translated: CASSIKSANTEAFF. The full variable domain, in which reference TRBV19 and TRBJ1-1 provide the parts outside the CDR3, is DGGITQSPKYLFRKEGQNVTLSCEQNLNHDAMYWYRQDPGQGLRLIYYSQIVNDFQKGDIAEGYSVSREKKESFPLTVTSAQKNPTAFYLCASSIKSANTEAFFGQGTRLTVV.

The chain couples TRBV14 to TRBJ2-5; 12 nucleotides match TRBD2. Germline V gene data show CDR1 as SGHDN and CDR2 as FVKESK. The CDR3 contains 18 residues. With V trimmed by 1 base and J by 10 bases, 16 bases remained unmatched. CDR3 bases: TGTGCCAGCAGCCAAGGACTTCTTAGACTAGCGGGAGATGATAACCAGTACTTC. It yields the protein CASSQGLLRLAGDDNQYF.